This T cell receptor beta chain was observed in a study of blood T cell repertoires in COVID-19. Across the whole study: Researchers got acute and convalescent COVID-19 samples from the United States, Italy and Spain.

Germline values: CDR1 SNHLY, CDR2 FYNNEI. The CDR3 totals 15 residues. V shed 7 bases and J 3 bases; nucleotides not matched to a gene: 8. Original processing methods: How many nucleated cells were present was estimated from reference gene primer amplification. The repertoire was sequenced with immunoSEQ multiplex PCR; TCRdb's copy has only in-frame clones and lacks some. From that table come the V and J calls and clone size; the DNA was used to work out D and trimming. The sample consists of about 400,000 clones, roughly 88% of them appearing once. This TCR was sampled from a woman aged 30 to 39 with acute COVID-19. This chain connects TRBV2 to TRBJ1-2; 10 bases line up with TRBD1. Sequences were obtained from PBMCs or T cells enriched from blood (not recorded which). The CDR3 region has the DNA TGTGCCAGCACCGACGGACAGGGGGGTTACTATGGCTACACCTTC. Translation: CASTDGQGGYYGYTF.